This T cell receptor beta chain was found in a study of immune cell composition in non-small cell lung cancer. As for the study in general: Most cases were lung adenocarcinoma or squamous cell carcinoma.

Whole-study findings and limits: Squamous carcinomas (around 80%) more often had tumour-associated clones >0.5% than adenocarcinomas (roughly 33%). Lung squamous cell carcinoma tumours had significantly higher top 10 clone scores and productive clonality than lung adenocarcinoma. In adenocarcinoma, maximal tumour-associated clone frequency tracked TIL tumour reactivity.

As regards this clone: The antigen is not known.

Here immunoSEQ multiplex PCR was the method, and the copy in TCRdb shows in-frame clones only, minus some. Of about 2,000 clones in the sample, 55% to 80% were seen once. The TCR sequence derives from a human donor with non-small cell lung cancer. Specimen: lung tumor tissue.

The CDR3 DNA is TGTGCCAGCAGCTCCATGGGGTCCGGGGCTAATGAAAAACTGTTTTTT. Protein sequence: CASSSMGSGANEKLFF. The chain couples TRBV7-9 to TRBJ1-4; D gene unclear. V dropped 4 bases and J dropped 3 bases, with 15 bases sitting between them. The CDR3 length is 16 residues. The germline gives CDR1 SEHNR, CDR2 FQNEAQ (reference sequence).